Listed here are 22 T cell receptor beta chains from one sample, sequenced in a study of cytomegalovirus exposure and HLA in healthy donors. Data came from immunoSEQ multiplex PCR; TCRdb stores just in-frame clones and leaves some out. Altogether 65,000 to 75,000 clones are present, 96% being singletons, with the ten largest covering more than 4%. Sequenced material: PBMCs. Receptor source: a woman between 18 and 30 years old in good health and CMV-seropositive.

This sequence joins TRBV4-1 and TRBJ2-1, with 10 bases fitting TRBD2. After removal of 4 bases from V and 6 bases from J, the junction contained 6 bases not matched to a gene. This CDR3 spans 15 amino acids. Germline CDR1 reads MGHRA; CDR2 reads YSYEKL. CDR3 sequence reads: CASSRLGLAINEQFF. The CDR3 DNA reads as TGCGCCAGCAGCCGGTTGGGACTAGCGATCAATGAGCAGTTCTTC.

The CDR3 loop reads CASSFEQGFDSNQPQHF. CDR3 nucleotides: TGTGCCAGCAGCTTTGAACAGGGGTTCGATAGCAATCAGCCCCAGCATTTT. The rearrangement joins TRBV5-8 to TRBJ1-5; 7 bases align to TRBD1. Germline V CDR1 and CDR2: SGHTS, YDEGEE. With V trimmed by 2 bases and J by 0 bases, 8 bases remained unmatched. CDR3 length: 17 amino acids.

The chain joins TRBV27 to TRBJ2-3; weak D call: TRBD1 (5 bases). The CDR3 covers 13 residues. Germline CDR1 and CDR2: MNHEY and SMNVEV (reference sequence). V shed 2 bases and J shed 6 bases, with 9 bases lying between them. CDR3 nucleotide sequence: TGTGCCAGCAGTTTAAGGGGCATCGATACGCAGTATTTT. Protein product: CASSLRGIDTQYF.

V gene TRBV27 combines with J gene TRBJ2-3, with 8 bases that match TRBD2. Trimming cost V 3 bases and J 5 bases; bases outside gene matches: 1. The germline CDR1 and CDR2 sequences are MNHEY and SMNVEV (reference sequence). The CDR3 has 13 residues. The CDR3 region is CASSLLAGDTQYF. CDR3 bases: TGTGCCAGCAGTTTGCTAGCGGGAGATACGCAGTATTTT.

This clone was counted once. The rearrangement links TRBV30 to TRBJ2-3; 7 bases are shared with TRBD2. Germline V gene sequence: CDR1 GTSNPN, CDR2 SVGIG (reference sequence). The CDR3 totals 15 residues. After removal of 3 bases from V and 3 bases from J, the junction contained 9 bases not matched to a gene. The CDR3 nucleotides read TGTGCCTGGAGCTACGAAGCGGGATGGACAGATACGCAGTATTTT. It specifies CAWSYEAGWTDTQYF.

The J gene is TRBJ1-1, the V gene TRBV6-5; a possible D gene is TRBD1 (6 bases). The CDR3 spans 15 residues. V was clipped by 0 bases and J by 3 bases, with 11 bases between them. Germline V lookup: CDR1 MNHEY, CDR2 SVGAGI. The CDR3: CASSYSQGKYTEAFF. CDR3 bases: TGTGCCAGCAGTTACTCCCAGGGGAAGTACACTGAAGCTTTCTTT.

The gene calls are TRBV19 and TRBJ2-1; TRBD2 aligns across 11 bases. Per the germline V gene, CDR1 is LNHDA and CDR2 is SQIVND (reference sequence). The CDR3 has 13 amino acids. Trimming cost V 10 bases and J 6 bases; bases outside gene matches: 5. The CDR3 DNA follows: TGTGCCACAACTAGCGGGAGAAGCAATGAGCAGTTCTTC. This translates into CATTSGRSNEQFF. Combining the CDR3 with reference TRBV19 and TRBJ2-1 gives the whole variable domain DGGITQSPKYLFRKEGQNVTLSCEQNLNHDAMYWYRQDPGQGLRLIYYSQIVNDFQKGDIAEGYSVSREKKESFPLTVTSAQKNPTAFYLCATTSGRSNEQFFGPGTRLTVL.

The J gene is TRBJ1-4, the V gene TRBV11-2, with 8 positions matching TRBD1. With V trimmed by 2 bases and J by 5 bases, 7 bases remained unmatched. The CDR3 length is 16 residues. Per the germline V gene, CDR1 is SGHAT and CDR2 is FQNNGV. In DNA form, the CDR3 reads TGTGCCAGCAGCTTATCCGGACAGGGATCCAATGAAAAACTGTTTTTT. Protein: CASSLSGQGSNEKLFF.

The chain links TRBV5-5 to TRBJ2-1; 7 bases line up with TRBD2. This CDR3 is built from 14 residues. CDR1 and CDR2 from the germline V gene are SGHKS and YYEKEE (reference sequence). V dropped 4 bases and J dropped 0; count of bases not matched to a gene: 1. Here the CDR3 reads CASSPGGSYNEQFF. The CDR3 DNA reads TGTGCCAGCAGCCCGGGGGGCTCCTACAATGAGCAGTTCTTC.

The chain couples TRBV6-4 to TRBJ2-1, with D maybe TRBD2 (5 bases). Germline CDR1 MRHNA, CDR2 SNTAGT. With 2 bases removed from V and 0 bases from J, the gap between germline ends came to 11 bases. The CDR3 has 16 amino acids. CDR3 residues: CASSDGGASSYNEQFF. The CDR3 bases are TGTGCCAGCAGTGACGGAGGTGCTAGCTCCTACAATGAGCAGTTCTTC.

Concerning this clone itself: Other DNA sequences in this specimen translate into the identical CDR3. CDR3 sequence reads: CASSLAGGEQYF. The CDR3 DNA reads as TGTGCCAGCAGCTTGGCAGGGGGCGAGCAGTACTTC. This chain connects TRBV5-6 to TRBJ2-7; 7 bases fit TRBD1. The length of the CDR3 is 12 residues. V shed 0 bases and J 6 bases; nucleotides not matched to a gene: 0. Looked up from germline, CDR1 is SGHDT and CDR2 is YYEEEE.

This rearrangement joins TRBV5-1 to TRBJ2-7, with D tentatively TRBD2 (7 bases). This CDR3 has 15 amino acids. Germline V lookup: CDR1 SGHRS, CDR2 YFSETQ. The V and J ends lost 3 bases and 6 bases respectively, with 19 bases between them. The CDR3 nucleotides are TGCGCCAGCAGCTGGGGGGGCCTAGCTCGGATCGAGCAGTACTTC. Translation gives CASSWGGLARIEQYF. The variable domain in full, with the rest retrieved from reference TRBV5-1 and TRBJ2-7, is KAGVTQTPRYLIKTRGQQVTLSCSPISGHRSVSWYQQTPGQGLQFLFEYFSETQRNKGNFPGRFSGRQFSNSRSEMNVSTLELGDSALYLCASSWGGLARIEQYFGPGTRLTVT.

This rearrangement joins TRBV6-6 to TRBJ2-7; 10 bases match TRBD2. Germline CDR1 reads MNHNY; CDR2 reads SVGAGI (reference sequence). The V and J ends lost 3 bases and 3 bases, in that order; junction bases with no gene match: 2. CDR3 length: 14 residues. CDR3 in amino acids: CASSYPSGGYEQYF. The CDR3 DNA is TGTGCCAGCAGTTATCCTAGCGGGGGCTACGAGCAGTACTTC.

The chain couples TRBV11-1 to TRBJ2-1, with unresolved D. V was pared by 1 base and J by 2 bases, with 9 bases between. The CDR3 loop spans 15 amino acids. Germline CDR1 SGHAT, CDR2 FQDESV (reference sequence). The CDR3 DNA is TGTGCCAGCAGCTTAGTCGCTGGCACCTACAATGAGCAGTTCTTC. Translation gives CASSLVAGTYNEQFF.

CDR3 coding DNA: TGTGCCAGCAGTGAATTCACAGGGGAGCAGTACTTC. It encodes CASSEFTGEQYF. V gene TRBV6-1 combines with J gene TRBJ2-7, with D perhaps matching TRBD1 (6 bases). The germline V gene encodes CDR1 MNHNS and CDR2 SASEGT. V was cut by 2 bases and J by 7 bases, with 9 bases left in between. The CDR3 has 12 amino acids.

This rearrangement joins TRBV28 to TRBJ2-5; weak D call: TRBD1 (6 bases). V was clipped by 3 bases and J by 3 bases, with 11 bases between them. The CDR3 has 14 residues. From germline, CDR1 is MDHEN and CDR2 SYDVKM. The CDR3 region is CASSFGGSEETQYF. The CDR3 coding sequence is TGTGCCAGCAGTTTTGGGGGCTCGGAAGAGACCCAGTACTTC.

This rearrangement joins TRBV7-2 to TRBJ1-2; TRBD1 might be the D (6 bases). The V and J ends lost 5 bases and 8 bases respectively, with 24 bases between them. The CDR3 extends over 16 amino acids. CDR1 is SGHTA, CDR2 FQGNSA, per germline. CDR3 in amino acids: CASSPTGNGGGEGYTF. CDR3 coding DNA: TGTGCCAGCAGCCCAACTGGGAATGGGGGGGGCGAGGGCTACACCTTC.

V is TRBV28 and J is TRBJ2-3; D remains unclear. This CDR3 region has 16 residues. Germline CDR1 MDHEN, CDR2 SYDVKM. V was trimmed by 3 bases and J by 2 bases, leaving 15 bases between them. The CDR3 region has the DNA TGTGCCAGCAGTTTCCCCTCCTCTACAGTCACAGATACGCAGTATTTT. Protein sequence: CASSFPSSTVTDTQYF.

This sequence joins TRBV7-8 and TRBJ2-2; D is ambiguous. The germline V gene encodes CDR1 SGHVS and CDR2 FQNEAQ. Trimming took off 2 bases at V and 13 bases at J, with 8 bases between the two ends. The length of the CDR3 is 11 residues. The chain's CDR3 is CASSLRQALFF. DNA for the CDR3: TGTGCCAGCAGCTTAAGGCAGGCGCTGTTTTTT.

This rearrangement joins TRBV27 to TRBJ2-1, with D hard to call. V was pared by 2 bases and J by 0 bases, with 14 bases between. The CDR3 spans 17 residues. CDR1 and CDR2 (germline): MNHEY, SMNVEV (reference sequence). CDR3 residues: CASSLKYAASSYNEQFF. CDR3 coding DNA: TGTGCCAGCAGTTTAAAATACGCGGCGAGCTCCTACAATGAGCAGTTCTTC.

This clone was seen once. The chain uses TRBV2 and TRBJ2-5, with TRBD1 as a possible D gene (6 bases). The germline V and J ends were trimmed by 6 bases and 2 bases, with 10 bases remaining between them. CDR1 is SNHLY and CDR2 is FYNNEI in the germline V gene. The CDR3 is made up of 13 amino acids. The DNA of the CDR3 is TGTGCCAGCAGCGTGGACAGACAAGAGACCCAGTACTTC. It yields the protein CASSVDRQETQYF.

The rearrangement joins TRBV28 to TRBJ2-3, with 7 nucleotides matching TRBD2. Trimming removed 2 bases from V and 2 bases from J; junction bases left unmatched: 1. Germline CDR1 is MDHEN and CDR2 is SYDVKM. CDR3 length: 14 residues. The CDR3, as DNA: TGTGCCAGCAGTTTACTAGCGGACACAGATACGCAGTATTTT. Its translation: CASSLLADTDTQYF.